The 30 T cell receptor beta chains in this list originate from one sample, sequenced in a study of Graves' ophthalmopathy and Graves' hyperthyroidism. For repertoire sequencing, the TCR beta CDR3 regions were amplified from RNA transcripts. Investigators did first-round RT-PCR with HTBI primers, then second-round multiplex PCR. TCRdb recomputed calls from the multiplex PCR reads with MiXCR, one row per CDR3 protein. The table lists approximately 380,000 distinct CDR3 sequences, roughly 21% of them singletons, with under 3% in the top ten. The sample was peripheral blood. The receptors were gathered from a woman between 18 and 29 years old with stable Graves' hyperthyroidism.

This clonotype appeared many times. This chain uses TRBV24-1 with TRBJ1-5, with 12 bases that match TRBD1. This CDR3 is built from 15 residues. With V trimmed by 7 bases and J by 7 bases, 7 bases remained unmatched. The germline V gene has CDR1 KGHDR and CDR2 SFDVKD. The CDR3 spells CATSPGTGGRQPQHF. CDR3 DNA sequence: TGTGCCACCAGCCCCGGGACAGGGGGCAGGCAGCCCCAGCATTTT.

This clonotype was seen repeatedly, ten times or more. The rearrangement joins TRBV6-5 to TRBJ1-1, with 8 bases matching TRBD1. Germline V gives CDR1 MNHEY, CDR2 SVGAGI. V shed 5 bases and J 5 bases; nucleotides not matched to a gene: 10. CDR3 length equals 15 residues. CDR3 protein: CASSRRVTGDTEAFF. In DNA, the CDR3 is TGTGCCAGCAGTCGGCGGGTGACAGGGGATACTGAAGCTTTCTTT.

This clonotype has at least ten counts. The chain is built from TRBV12-3 or TRBV12-4 and TRBJ2-6; no firm D call. Trimming took 3 bases from V and 6 from J, leaving 21 bases between them. The CDR3 runs to 18 residues. CDR3 in amino acids: CASSLRVRWATQANVLTF. The CDR3 nucleotides read TGTGCCAGCAGTTTGCGTGTGCGATGGGCCACCCAGGCCAACGTCCTGACTTTC.

The chain joins TRBV28 to TRBJ1-6; 9 nucleotides match TRBD1. Trimming took 5 bases from V and 8 from J; bases not matched to a gene: 7. This CDR3 comprises 15 residues. Germline CDR1 and CDR2: MDHEN and SYDVKM. CDR3 DNA sequence: TGTGCCAGCAGTGACCCGACAGGGGGAGATTCACCCCTCCACTTT. It codes for CASSDPTGGDSPLHF.

The sample holds many counts of this clonotype. The chain links TRBV10-3 to TRBJ2-2, with 7 bases matching TRBD2. The V segment lost 0 bases and the J segment 7 bases; nucleotides outside the gene matches: 2. The CDR3 loop spans 14 amino acids. Germline CDR1 and CDR2: ENHRY and SYGVKD. The CDR3 DNA sequence: TGTGCCATCAGTGAGTCCAGGACTAGCGGGGAGCTGTTTTTT. Amino acids: CAISESRTSGELFF.

This clonotype appeared many times. This chain connects TRBV20-1 to TRBJ2-7; 7 nucleotides agree with TRBD2. This CDR3 spans 15 amino acids. J lost 0 bases, V lost 0 bases, and 5 bases had no gene match. Germline CDR1 is DFQATT and CDR2 is SNEGSKA (reference sequence). CDR3 in amino acids: CSARDLRLASYEQYF. CDR3 nucleotide sequence: TGCAGTGCTAGAGACCTAAGACTAGCCTCCTACGAGCAGTACTTC.

This clonotype has at least ten counts. V usage is TRBV19 and J usage is TRBJ2-7; 7 bases match TRBD1. CDR3 length: 14 residues. Germline V gives CDR1 LNHDA, CDR2 SQIVND (reference sequence). After removal of 8 bases from V and 3 bases from J, the junction contained 10 bases not matched to a gene. DNA of the CDR3: TGTGCCAGTTCGCCGACAGGGAATCTCTACGAGCAGTACTTC. Amino acid sequence: CASSPTGNLYEQYF.

Details on this clonotype: This could be a read error, since a much larger clone is one nucleotide away. This CDR3 is CASSEGVWEHYF. The CDR3 coding sequence is TGTGCCAGCAGCGAAGGGGTCTGGGAGCACTACTTC. This chain uses TRBV6-2 or TRBV6-3 with TRBJ2-7; D tentatively reads TRBD1 or TRBD2 (5 bases each). Germline values: CDR1 MNHEY, CDR2 SVGEGT. This CDR3 has 12 amino acids.

This clonotype has more than one count but fewer than ten. The V and J genes are TRBV29-1 and TRBJ2-2; 9 nucleotides align to TRBD1. Germline V lookup: CDR1 SQVTM, CDR2 ANQGSEA. V was clipped by 5 bases and J by 0 bases; unmatched bases: 4. The CDR3 consists of 15 residues. The CDR3 nucleotides are TGCAGCGTTCCACAGGGGGCAGCGAACACCGGGGAGCTGTTTTTT. It translates to CSVPQGAANTGELFF.

This clonotype has at least ten counts. This rearrangement joins TRBV6-5 to TRBJ1-6; unclear D gene. CDR1 is MNHEY, CDR2 SVGAGI, per germline. Between the trimmed V and J ends, which lost 2 bases and 5 bases, there was a span of 7 bases. There are 14 residues in the CDR3. The CDR3 protein is CASSYRGNNSPLHF. Here the CDR3 DNA reads TGTGCCAGCAGTTACCGAGGGAATAATTCACCCCTCCACTTT.

This clonotype has at least ten counts. The rearrangement links TRBV12-3 or TRBV12-4 to TRBJ2-2; D is unclear. Trimming took 4 bases from V and 0 from J, leaving 12 bases between them. This CDR3 contains 16 residues. The DNA of the CDR3 is TGTGCCAGCAGTTCCCGGACCGTCTCGAACACCGGGGAGCTGTTTTTT. Its translation is CASSSRTVSNTGELFF.

Note on this clonotype: A much bigger clone sits one base away, suggesting this may be a read error. The V gene is TRBV5-1, the J gene TRBJ1-1; D is possibly TRBD1 (6 bases). This CDR3 region has 14 residues. Germline CDR1 is SGHRS and CDR2 is YFSETQ. The CDR3 here is CASSLSPSGAEACF. The CDR3 nucleotides read TGCGCCAGCAGCTTGAGCCCATCGGGGGCTGAAGCTTGCTTT.

In this sample, this clonotype turned up many times. This chain connects TRBV25-1 to TRBJ2-7; a weak D match, TRBD1 (6 bases). Germline V gene sequence: CDR1 MGHDK, CDR2 SYGVNS. V was clipped by 2 bases and J by 3 bases, with 14 bases between them. This CDR3 has 15 residues. Written as DNA, the CDR3 is TGTGCCAGCAGTGAAACAGGGCAGGGGAACTACGAGCAGTACTTC. It is translated as CASSETGQGNYEQYF.

This clonotype has a count of ten or more. The V call is TRBV11-2, the J call TRBJ2-7; 7 bases are a match to TRBD1. CDR3 size: 17 residues. With V trimmed by 3 bases and J by 2 bases, 13 bases remained unmatched. Germline V lookup: CDR1 SGHAT, CDR2 FQNNGV. This chain's CDR3 is CASSFTATGPLTYEQYF. CDR3 nucleotides: TGTGCCAGCAGCTTCACGGCGACAGGGCCTCTAACCTACGAGCAGTACTTC.

This clonotype was detected many times. As DNA, the CDR3 is TGTGCCAGCAGTTTGGGGGACAGGGGGGAAACTGAAGCTTTCTTT. This translates into CASSLGDRGETEAFF. The chain links TRBV28 to TRBJ1-1, with 11 bases that match TRBD1. From germline, CDR1 is MDHEN and CDR2 SYDVKM. Trimming took 3 bases from V and 5 from J; bases not matched to a gene: 5. The CDR3 length is 15 residues.

This clonotype occurred a few times. V usage is TRBV11-1 and J usage is TRBJ1-1; the D is unclear. CDR1 and CDR2 from the germline V gene are SGHAT and FQDESV (reference sequence). The CDR3 consists of 13 residues. The V end was cut by 5 bases, the J end by 5 bases, with 12 bases between. CDR3 nucleotide sequence: TGTGCCAGCAGCGTGGCCATTACAACTGAAGCTTTCTTT. Amino acid sequence: CASSVAITTEAFF.

The sample holds many counts of this clonotype. The genes are TRBV2 and TRBJ2-6; possibly TRBD1 for D (7 bases). Germline assignment: CDR1 SNHLY and CDR2 FYNNEI. The CDR3 consists of 19 residues. V was cut by 10 bases and J by 0 bases, with 25 bases left in between. The CDR3: CATWRGIRQGVSGANVLTF. As DNA, the CDR3 is TGTGCCACCTGGAGGGGGATAAGACAGGGTGTCTCTGGGGCCAACGTCCTGACTTTC.

This chain connects TRBV6-2 or TRBV6-3 to TRBJ2-7; D is uncertain. CDR3 length equals 15 residues. From germline, CDR1 is MNHEY and CDR2 SVGEGT. The ends were cut back, 2 bases at V and 0 bases at J, with 11 bases in the middle. CDR3 amino acids: CASSYAGPTSYEQYF. DNA of the CDR3: TGTGCCAGCAGTTACGCTGGTCCTACCTCCTACGAGCAGTACTTC.

Ten or more counts support this clonotype. This chain joins TRBV5-4 and TRBJ1-6, with TRBD1 as a possible D gene (5 bases). Germline CDR1 is SGHNT and CDR2 is YYREEE (reference sequence). V was trimmed by 4 bases and J by 3 bases, leaving 14 bases between them. The CDR3 contains 16 residues. Here the CDR3 reads CASSTGRGSYNSPLHF. Here the CDR3 DNA reads TGTGCCAGCAGCACAGGACGTGGGAGCTATAATTCACCCCTCCACTTT.

The chain recombines TRBV27 with TRBJ2-7; D gene unclear. From germline, CDR1 is MNHEY and CDR2 SMNVEV (reference sequence). The V gene lost 0 bases and the J gene lost 6 bases, with 9 bases spanning the gap. The CDR3 sequence is 13 residues long. The CDR3 DNA reads as TGTGCCAGCAGTTTATCTAGTTACGGCGAGCAGTACTTC. Translation: CASSLSSYGEQYF.

The chain couples TRBV9 to TRBJ2-2; no clear D. The CDR3 contains 14 residues. The germline CDR1 and CDR2 sequences are SGDLS and YYNGEE. The germline V and J ends were trimmed by 3 bases and 1 base, with 7 bases remaining between them. CDR3 sequence (DNA): TGTGCCAGCAGCGCTGCATTGAACACCGGGGAGCTGTTTTTT. Translating it yields CASSAALNTGELFF.

This clonotype was counted at least ten times. V gene TRBV29-1 combines with J gene TRBJ2-2; tentatively, D is TRBD2 (6 bases). The CDR3 length is 13 residues. CDR1 and CDR2 from the germline V gene are SQVTM and ANQGSEA. Trimming removed 7 bases from V and 1 base from J, with 10 bases in between. CDR3 bases: TGCAGCGCACGGGGAGGGAACACCGGGGAGCTGTTTTTT. It encodes CSARGGNTGELFF.

The sample holds many counts of this clonotype. J is TRBJ1-5 and V is TRBV4-3, with D perhaps matching TRBD1 (6 bases). CDR3 length: 16 amino acids. Trimming took 1 base from V and 3 from J, leaving 13 bases between them. The V gene's germline CDR1 is LGHNA and CDR2 YSLEER. The DNA of the CDR3 is TGCGCCAGCAGCCAAGGGGCGGGGGCCTACAATCAGCCCCAGCATTTT. Protein product: CASSQGAGAYNQPQHF.

This clonotype was seen repeatedly, ten times or more. This chain links TRBV6-5 with TRBJ1-2; weak D call: TRBD1 (6 bases). The ends were cut back, 2 bases at V and 4 bases at J, with 14 bases in the middle. CDR1 is MNHEY and CDR2 is SVGAGI in the germline V gene. This CDR3 region has 15 residues. The CDR3 bases are TGTGCCAGCAGTTACGGGGGGGCGAGTATCTATGGCTACACCTTC. This encodes CASSYGGASIYGYTF.

This clonotype occurred many times. The rearrangement links TRBV20-1 to TRBJ2-3; no reliable D call. In germline, CDR1 is DFQATT, CDR2 SNEGSKA (reference sequence). CDR3 size: 14 residues. V lost 0 bases, J lost 0 bases, and 7 bases lay in between. The CDR3 loop reads CSARDRRSTDTQYF. CDR3 coding DNA: TGCAGTGCTAGAGACAGGAGAAGCACAGATACGCAGTATTTT.

This clonotype was picked up many times. The J gene is TRBJ2-7, the V gene TRBV5-4; D ambiguous. This CDR3 contains 14 residues. The germline V and J ends were trimmed by 0 bases and 0 bases, with 7 bases remaining between them. Germline assignment: CDR1 SGHNT and CDR2 YYREEE (reference sequence). CDR3 DNA: TGTGCCAGCAGCTTGGGTGGTCCCTCCTACGAGCAGTACTTC. Protein: CASSLGGPSYEQYF. The full variable domain, its missing parts supplied by reference TRBV5-4 and TRBJ2-7, is ETGVTQSPTHLIKTRGQQVTLRCSSQSGHNTVSWYQQALGQGPQFIFQYYREEENGRGNFPPRFSGLQFPNYSSELNVNALELDDSALYLCASSLGGPSYEQYFGPGTRLTVT.

This clonotype appeared many times. The V and J genes are TRBV7-2 and TRBJ2-7; TRBD2 matches 10 bases. V lost 5 bases and J lost 5; bases outside the gene matches: 9. CDR3 size: 15 residues. Per the germline V gene, CDR1 is SGHTA and CDR2 is FQGNSA. The CDR3 bases are TGTGCCAGCAGCCCCCTGCTAGCGGGAGCCCACGAGCAGTACTTC. Amino acid sequence: CASSPLLAGAHEQYF.

This sequence joins TRBV24-1 and TRBJ1-2, with D possibly being TRBD1 (5 bases). Germline-derived CDR1 and CDR2 are KGHDR and SFDVKD. V was cut by 5 bases and J by 2 bases, with 17 bases left in between. The CDR3 has 16 residues. The CDR3 here is CATSGGTGQLNYGYTF. DNA for the CDR3: TGTGCCACCAGTGGCGGAACAGGCCAGCTAAACTATGGCTACACCTTC.

This clonotype was picked up a small number of times. This sequence joins TRBV27 and TRBJ2-7, with D possibly TRBD1 on 6 matching bases. Trimming cost V 5 bases and J 5 bases, with 13 bases left between them. The CDR3 runs to 13 residues. Germline V gives CDR1 MNHEY, CDR2 SMNVEV (reference sequence). CDR3: CASSAWGLDEQYF. The CDR3 coding sequence is TGTGCCAGCAGTGCGTGGGGGCTAGACGAGCAGTACTTC.

This clonotype was observed at least ten times. The genes are TRBV11-2 and TRBJ1-2, with D possibly TRBD1 on 6 matching bases. Germline V gives CDR1 SGHAT, CDR2 FQNNGV. This CDR3 contains 14 residues. Between the trimmed V and J ends, which lost 3 bases and 0 bases, there was a span of 8 bases. The CDR3 spells CASSFYRANYGYTF. In DNA form, the CDR3 reads TGTGCCAGCAGCTTTTACAGGGCTAACTATGGCTACACCTTC.